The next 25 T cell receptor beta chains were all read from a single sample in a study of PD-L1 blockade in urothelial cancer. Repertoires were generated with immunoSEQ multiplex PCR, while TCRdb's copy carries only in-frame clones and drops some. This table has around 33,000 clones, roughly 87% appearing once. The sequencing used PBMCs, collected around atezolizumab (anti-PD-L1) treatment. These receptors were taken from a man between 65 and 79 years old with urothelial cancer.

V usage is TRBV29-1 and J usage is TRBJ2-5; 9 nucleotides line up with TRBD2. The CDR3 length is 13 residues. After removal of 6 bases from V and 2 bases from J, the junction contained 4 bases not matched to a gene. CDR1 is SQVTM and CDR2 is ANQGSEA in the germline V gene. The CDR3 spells CSVAGGEQETQYF. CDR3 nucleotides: TGCAGCGTAGCGGGGGGTGAACAAGAGACCCAGTACTTC.

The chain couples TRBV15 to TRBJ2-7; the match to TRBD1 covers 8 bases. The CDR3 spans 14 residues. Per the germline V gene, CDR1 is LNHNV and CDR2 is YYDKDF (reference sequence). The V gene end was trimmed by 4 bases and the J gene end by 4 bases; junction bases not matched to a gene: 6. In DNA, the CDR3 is TGTGCCACCAGCATTAGGACAGGGAAGTACGAGCAGTACTTC. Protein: CATSIRTGKYEQYF.

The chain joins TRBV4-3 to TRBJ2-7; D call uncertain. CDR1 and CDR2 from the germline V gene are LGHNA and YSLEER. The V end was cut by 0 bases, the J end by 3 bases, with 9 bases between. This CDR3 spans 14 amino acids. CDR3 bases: TGCGCCAGCAGCCAAGATCGCGGCTACTACGAGCAGTACTTC. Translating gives CASSQDRGYYEQYF.

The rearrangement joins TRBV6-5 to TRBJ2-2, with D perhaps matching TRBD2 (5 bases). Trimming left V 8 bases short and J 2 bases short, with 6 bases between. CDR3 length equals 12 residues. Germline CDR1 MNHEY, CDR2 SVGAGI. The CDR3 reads CASRGNTGELFF. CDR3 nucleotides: TGTGCCAGCCGGGGAAACACCGGGGAGCTGTTTTTT.

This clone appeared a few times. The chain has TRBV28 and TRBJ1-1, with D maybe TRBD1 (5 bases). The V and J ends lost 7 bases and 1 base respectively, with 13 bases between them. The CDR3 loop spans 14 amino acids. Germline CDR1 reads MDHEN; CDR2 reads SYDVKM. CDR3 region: CASILGRQNTEAFF. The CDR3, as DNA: TGTGCCAGCATCCTGGGGCGGCAGAACACTGAAGCTTTCTTT. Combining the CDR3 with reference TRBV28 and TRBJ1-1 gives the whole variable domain DVKVTQSSRYLVKRTGEKVFLECVQDMDHENMFWYRQDPGLGLRLIYFSYDVKMKEKGDIPEGYSVSREKKERFSLILESASTNQTSMYLCASILGRQNTEAFFGQGTRLTVV.

The CDR3 nucleotides read TGTGCCAGCATTATTCGGCGGGGCGTCACTGAAGCTTTCTTT. Encoded protein: CASIIRRGVTEAFF. This chain uses TRBV28 with TRBJ1-1; tentative D call: TRBD1 (5 bases). The germline V and J ends were trimmed by 7 bases and 4 bases, with 16 bases remaining between them. The CDR3 length is 14 residues. Germline V lookup: CDR1 MDHEN, CDR2 SYDVKM.

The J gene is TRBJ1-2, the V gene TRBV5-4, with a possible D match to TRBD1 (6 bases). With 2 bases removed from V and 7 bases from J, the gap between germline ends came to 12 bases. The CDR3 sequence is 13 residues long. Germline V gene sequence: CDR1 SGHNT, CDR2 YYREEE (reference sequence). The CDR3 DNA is TGTGCCAGCAGCTTAGGGGGGGACTCTGGCTACACCTTC. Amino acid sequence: CASSLGGDSGYTF.

The CDR3 sequence is CASSPTTSNPGNYGYTF. In nucleotides, the CDR3 is TGCGCCAGCAGCCCCACCACCTCGAATCCGGGGAACTATGGCTACACCTTC. The chain has TRBV4-3 and TRBJ1-2; unclear D gene. There are 17 residues in the CDR3. Looked up from germline, CDR1 is LGHNA and CDR2 is YSLEER. V shed 4 bases and J shed 2 bases, with 20 bases lying between them.

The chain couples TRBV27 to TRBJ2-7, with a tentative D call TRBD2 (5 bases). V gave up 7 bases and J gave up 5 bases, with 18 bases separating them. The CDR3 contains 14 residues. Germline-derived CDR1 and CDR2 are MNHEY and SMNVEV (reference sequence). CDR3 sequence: CASNPSGLKHEQYF. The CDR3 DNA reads TGTGCCAGCAACCCCTCGGGATTAAAACACGAGCAGTACTTC.

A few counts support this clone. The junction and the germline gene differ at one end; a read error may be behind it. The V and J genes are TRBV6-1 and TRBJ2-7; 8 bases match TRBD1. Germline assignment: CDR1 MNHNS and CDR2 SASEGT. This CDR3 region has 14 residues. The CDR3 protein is CASSQRTGIPSKNF. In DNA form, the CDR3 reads TGTGCCAGCAGTCAACGGACAGGGATTCCTTCGAAGAACTTC.

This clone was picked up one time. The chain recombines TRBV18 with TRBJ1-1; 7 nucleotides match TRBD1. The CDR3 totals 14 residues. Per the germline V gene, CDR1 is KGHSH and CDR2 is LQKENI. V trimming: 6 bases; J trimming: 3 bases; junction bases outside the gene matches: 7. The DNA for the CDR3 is TGTGCCAGCTCGCAACAGGGGTCGGACACTGAAGCTTTCTTT. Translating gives CASSQQGSDTEAFF.

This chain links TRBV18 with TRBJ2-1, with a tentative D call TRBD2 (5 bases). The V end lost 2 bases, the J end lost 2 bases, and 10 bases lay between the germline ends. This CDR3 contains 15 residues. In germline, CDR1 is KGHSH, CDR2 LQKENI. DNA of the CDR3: TGTGCCAGCTCACCATTAGCGCAAACCTACAATGAGCAGTTCTTC. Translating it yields CASSPLAQTYNEQFF.

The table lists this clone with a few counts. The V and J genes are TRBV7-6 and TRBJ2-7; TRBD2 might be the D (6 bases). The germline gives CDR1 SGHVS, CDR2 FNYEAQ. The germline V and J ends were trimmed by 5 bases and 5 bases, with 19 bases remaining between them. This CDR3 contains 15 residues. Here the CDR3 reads CASSPLMSGDDEQYF. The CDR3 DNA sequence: TGTGCCAGCAGCCCCCTGATGTCGGGGGATGACGAGCAGTACTTC.

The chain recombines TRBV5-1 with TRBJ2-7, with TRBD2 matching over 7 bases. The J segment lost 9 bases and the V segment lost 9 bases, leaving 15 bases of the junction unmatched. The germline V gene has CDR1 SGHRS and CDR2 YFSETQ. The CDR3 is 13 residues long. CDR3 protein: CATKEMGGKGQYF. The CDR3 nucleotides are TGCGCCACCAAAGAAATGGGAGGGAAAGGGCAGTACTTC.

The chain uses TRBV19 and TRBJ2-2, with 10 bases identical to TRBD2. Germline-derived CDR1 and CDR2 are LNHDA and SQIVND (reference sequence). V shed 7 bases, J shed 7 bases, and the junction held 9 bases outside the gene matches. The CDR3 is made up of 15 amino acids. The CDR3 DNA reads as TGTGCCAGTATGATGACTAGCGGGTCTGGCGGGGAGCTGTTTTTT. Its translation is CASMMTSGSGGELFF. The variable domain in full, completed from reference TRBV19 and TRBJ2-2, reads DGGITQSPKYLFRKEGQNVTLSCEQNLNHDAMYWYRQDPGQGLRLIYYSQIVNDFQKGDIAEGYSVSREKKESFPLTVTSAQKNPTAFYLCASMMTSGSGGELFFGEGSRLTVL.

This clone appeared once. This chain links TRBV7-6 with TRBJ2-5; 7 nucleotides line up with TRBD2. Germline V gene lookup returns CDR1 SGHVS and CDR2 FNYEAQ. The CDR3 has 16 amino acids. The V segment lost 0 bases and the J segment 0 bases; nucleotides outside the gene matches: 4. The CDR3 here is CASSLAVGGYQETQYF. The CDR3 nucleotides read TGTGCCAGCAGCTTAGCCGTCGGGGGGTACCAAGAGACCCAGTACTTC.

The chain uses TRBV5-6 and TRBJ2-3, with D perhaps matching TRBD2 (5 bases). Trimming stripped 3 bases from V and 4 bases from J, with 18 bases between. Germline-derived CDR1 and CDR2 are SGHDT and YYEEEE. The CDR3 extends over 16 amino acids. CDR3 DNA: TGTGCCAGCAGCTCAACTAGTCCACTAACATCAGATACGCAGTATTTT. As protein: CASSSTSPLTSDTQYF.

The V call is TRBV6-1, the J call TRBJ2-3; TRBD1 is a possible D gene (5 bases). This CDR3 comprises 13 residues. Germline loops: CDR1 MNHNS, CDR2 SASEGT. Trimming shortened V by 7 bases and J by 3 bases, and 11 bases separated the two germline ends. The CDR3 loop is CASIRQRTDTQYF. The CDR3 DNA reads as TGTGCCAGCATCCGACAGAGGACAGATACGCAGTATTTT.

CDR3 sequence (DNA): TGTGCCAGCAGCCCCCAACAGGGATCGGAGACCCAGTACTTC. As protein: CASSPQQGSETQYF. The rearrangement joins TRBV7-2 to TRBJ2-5; D perhaps matches TRBD1 (6 bases). Germline CDR1 reads SGHTA; CDR2 reads FQGNSA. V was shortened by 5 bases and J by 5 bases, with 15 bases between the two germline ends. This CDR3 has 14 amino acids. Full variable domain (remainder filled in from reference TRBV7-2 and TRBJ2-5): GAGVSQSPSNKVTEKGKDVELRCDPISGHTALYWYRQSLGQGLEFLIYFQGNSAPDKSGLPSDRFSAERTGGSVSTLTIQRTQQEDSAVYLCASSPQQGSETQYFGPGTRLLVL.

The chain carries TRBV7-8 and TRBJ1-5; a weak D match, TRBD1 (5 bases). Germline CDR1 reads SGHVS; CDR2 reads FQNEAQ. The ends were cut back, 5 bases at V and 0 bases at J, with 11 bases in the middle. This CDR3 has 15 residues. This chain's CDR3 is CASSNTGVSNQPQHF. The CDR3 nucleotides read TGTGCCAGCAGCAACACAGGAGTTAGCAATCAGCCCCAGCATTTT.

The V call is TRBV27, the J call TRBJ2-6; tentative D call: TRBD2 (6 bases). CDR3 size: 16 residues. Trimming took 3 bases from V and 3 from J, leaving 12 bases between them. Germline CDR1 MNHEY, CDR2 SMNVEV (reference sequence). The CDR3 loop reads CASSFSGVGGANVLTF. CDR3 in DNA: TGTGCCAGCAGTTTCTCGGGGGTGGGTGGGGCCAACGTCCTGACTTTC.

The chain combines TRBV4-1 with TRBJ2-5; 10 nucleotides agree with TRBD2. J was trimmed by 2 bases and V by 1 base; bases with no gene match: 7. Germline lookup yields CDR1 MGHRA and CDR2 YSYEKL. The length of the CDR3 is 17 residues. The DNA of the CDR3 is TGCGCCAGCAGCCAAGGCCGGACTAGCGGAGCACAAGAGACCCAGTACTTC. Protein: CASSQGRTSGAQETQYF.

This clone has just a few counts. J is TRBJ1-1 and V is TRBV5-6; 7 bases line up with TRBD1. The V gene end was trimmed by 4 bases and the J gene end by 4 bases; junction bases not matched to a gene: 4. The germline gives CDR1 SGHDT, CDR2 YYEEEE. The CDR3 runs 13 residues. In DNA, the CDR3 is TGTGCCAGCAGCAGGGGGCCTGGCACTGAAGCTTTCTTT. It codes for CASSRGPGTEAFF.

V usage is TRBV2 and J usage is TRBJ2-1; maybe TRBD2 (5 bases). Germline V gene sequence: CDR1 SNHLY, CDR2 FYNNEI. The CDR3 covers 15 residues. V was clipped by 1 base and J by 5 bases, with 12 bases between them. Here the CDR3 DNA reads TGTGCCAGCAGTGAAGGGCTAGCCCACAACAATGAGCAGTTCTTC. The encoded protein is CASSEGLAHNNEQFF.

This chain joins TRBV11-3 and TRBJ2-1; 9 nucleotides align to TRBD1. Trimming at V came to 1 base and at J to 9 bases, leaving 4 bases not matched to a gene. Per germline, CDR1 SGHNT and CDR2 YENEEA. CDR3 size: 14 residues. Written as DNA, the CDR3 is TGTGCCAGCAGCTTAGGGGGGGACAGGGCTGAGCAGTTCTTC. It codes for CASSLGGDRAEQFF.